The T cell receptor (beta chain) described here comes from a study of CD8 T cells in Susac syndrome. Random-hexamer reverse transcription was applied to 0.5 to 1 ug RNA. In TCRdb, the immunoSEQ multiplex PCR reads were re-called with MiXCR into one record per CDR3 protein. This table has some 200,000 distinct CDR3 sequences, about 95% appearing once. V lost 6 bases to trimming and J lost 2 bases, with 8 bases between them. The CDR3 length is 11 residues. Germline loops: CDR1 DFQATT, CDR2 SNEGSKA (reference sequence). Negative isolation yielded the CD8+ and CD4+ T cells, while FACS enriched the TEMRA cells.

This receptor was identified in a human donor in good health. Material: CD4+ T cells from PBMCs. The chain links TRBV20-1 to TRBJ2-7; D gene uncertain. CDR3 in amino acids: CSALKTYEQYF. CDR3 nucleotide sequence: TGCAGTGCCCTCAAGACCTACGAGCAGTACTTC.